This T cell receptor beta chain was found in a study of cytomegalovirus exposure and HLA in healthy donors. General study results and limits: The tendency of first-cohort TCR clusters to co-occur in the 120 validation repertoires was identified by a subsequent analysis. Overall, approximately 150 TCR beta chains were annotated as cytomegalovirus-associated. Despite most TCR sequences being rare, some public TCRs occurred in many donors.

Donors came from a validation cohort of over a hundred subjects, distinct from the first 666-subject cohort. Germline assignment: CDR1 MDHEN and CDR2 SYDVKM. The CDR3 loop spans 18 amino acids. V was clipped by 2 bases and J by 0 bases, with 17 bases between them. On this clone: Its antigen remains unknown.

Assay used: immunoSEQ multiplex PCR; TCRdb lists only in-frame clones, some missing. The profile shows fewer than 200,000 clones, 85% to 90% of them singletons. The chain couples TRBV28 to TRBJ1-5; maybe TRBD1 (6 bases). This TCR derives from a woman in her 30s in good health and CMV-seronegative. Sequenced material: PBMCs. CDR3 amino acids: CASSLGGAPGYSNQPQHF. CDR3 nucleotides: TGTGCCAGCAGTTTAGGGGGGGCCCCAGGCTATAGCAATCAGCCCCAGCATTTT.